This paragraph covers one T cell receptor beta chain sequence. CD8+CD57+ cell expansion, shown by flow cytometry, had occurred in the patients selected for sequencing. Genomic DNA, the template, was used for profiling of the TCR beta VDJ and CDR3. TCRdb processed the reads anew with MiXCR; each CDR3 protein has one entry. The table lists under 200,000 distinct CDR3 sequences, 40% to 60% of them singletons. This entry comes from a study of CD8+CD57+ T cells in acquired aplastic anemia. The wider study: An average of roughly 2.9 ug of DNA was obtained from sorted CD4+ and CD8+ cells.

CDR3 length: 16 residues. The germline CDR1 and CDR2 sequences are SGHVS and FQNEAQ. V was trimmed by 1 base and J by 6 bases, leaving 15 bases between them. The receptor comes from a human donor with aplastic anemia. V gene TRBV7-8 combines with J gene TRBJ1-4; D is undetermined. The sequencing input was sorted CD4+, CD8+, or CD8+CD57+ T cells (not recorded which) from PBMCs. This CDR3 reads CASSLVTPTRDEKLFF. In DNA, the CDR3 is TGTGCCAGCAGCTTAGTTACCCCTACAAGGGATGAAAAACTGTTTTTT.